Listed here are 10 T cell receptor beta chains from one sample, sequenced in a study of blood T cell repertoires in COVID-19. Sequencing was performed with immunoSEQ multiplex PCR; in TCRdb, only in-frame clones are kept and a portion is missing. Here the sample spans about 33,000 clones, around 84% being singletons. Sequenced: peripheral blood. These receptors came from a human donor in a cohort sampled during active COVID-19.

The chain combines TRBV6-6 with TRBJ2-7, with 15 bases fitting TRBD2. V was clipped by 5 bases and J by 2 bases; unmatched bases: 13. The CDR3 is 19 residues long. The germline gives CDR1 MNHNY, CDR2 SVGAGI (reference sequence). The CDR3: CASSHYGLAGGGVPYEQYF. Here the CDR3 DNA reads TGTGCCAGCAGTCATTATGGACTAGCGGGGGGGGGAGTACCCTACGAGCAGTACTTC.

The CDR3 loop is CASSSPGTGVTGELFF. The CDR3 coding sequence is TGTGCCAGCAGCTCCCCCGGGACAGGGGTCACCGGGGAGCTGTTTTTT. The chain couples TRBV9 to TRBJ2-2; 10 positions agree with TRBD1. The CDR3 contains 16 residues. CDR1 SGDLS and CDR2 YYNGEE come from the germline V gene. The ends lost 4 bases at V and 4 bases at J; junction bases unmatched: 7.

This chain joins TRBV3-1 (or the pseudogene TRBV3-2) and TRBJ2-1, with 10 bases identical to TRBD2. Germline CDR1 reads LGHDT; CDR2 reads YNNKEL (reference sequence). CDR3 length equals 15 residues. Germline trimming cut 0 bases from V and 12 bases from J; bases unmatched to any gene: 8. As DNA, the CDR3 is TGTGCCAGCAGCCAAGATGGAGCGGGGGGGAGTGGGCAGTTCTTC. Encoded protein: CASSQDGAGGSGQFF.

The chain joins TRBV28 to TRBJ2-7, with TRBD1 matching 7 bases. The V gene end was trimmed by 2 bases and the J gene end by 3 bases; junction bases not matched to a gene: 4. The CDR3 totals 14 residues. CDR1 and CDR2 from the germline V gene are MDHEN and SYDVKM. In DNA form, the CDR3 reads TGTGCCAGCAGTTTAGGGACAGTGAACTACGAGCAGTACTTC. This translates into CASSLGTVNYEQYF.

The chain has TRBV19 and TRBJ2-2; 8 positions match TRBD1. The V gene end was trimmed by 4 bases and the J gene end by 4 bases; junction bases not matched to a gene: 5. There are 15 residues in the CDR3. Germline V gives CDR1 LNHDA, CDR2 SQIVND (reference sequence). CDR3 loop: CASSTWDRSTGELFF. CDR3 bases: TGTGCCAGTAGTACCTGGGACAGGTCCACCGGGGAGCTGTTTTTT. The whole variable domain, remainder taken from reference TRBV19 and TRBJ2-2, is DGGITQSPKYLFRKEGQNVTLSCEQNLNHDAMYWYRQDPGQGLRLIYYSQIVNDFQKGDIAEGYSVSREKKESFPLTVTSAQKNPTAFYLCASSTWDRSTGELFFGEGSRLTVL.

DNA for the CDR3: TGTGCCAGCAGTTACGTGGGCAACTATGGCTACACCTTC. Its translation is CASSYVGNYGYTF. V gene TRBV6-2 or TRBV6-3 combines with J gene TRBJ1-2; no clear D gene. V shed 2 bases and J shed 2 bases, with 6 bases lying between them. The CDR3 covers 13 residues. Germline V gene sequence: CDR1 MNHEY, CDR2 SVGEGT.

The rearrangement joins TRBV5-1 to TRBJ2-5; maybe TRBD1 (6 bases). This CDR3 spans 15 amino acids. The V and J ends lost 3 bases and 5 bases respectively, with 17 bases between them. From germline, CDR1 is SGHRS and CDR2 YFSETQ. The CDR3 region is CASSWGRGVSETQYF. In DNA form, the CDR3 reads TGCGCCAGCAGCTGGGGGCGTGGTGTATCGGAGACCCAGTACTTC.

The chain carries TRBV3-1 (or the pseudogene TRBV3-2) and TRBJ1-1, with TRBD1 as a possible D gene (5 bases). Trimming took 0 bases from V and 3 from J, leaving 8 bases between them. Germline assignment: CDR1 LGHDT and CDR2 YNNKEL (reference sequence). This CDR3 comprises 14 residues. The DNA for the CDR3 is TGTGCCAGCAGCCAAGAGGGGGGTTACACTGAAGCTTTCTTT. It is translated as CASSQEGGYTEAFF.

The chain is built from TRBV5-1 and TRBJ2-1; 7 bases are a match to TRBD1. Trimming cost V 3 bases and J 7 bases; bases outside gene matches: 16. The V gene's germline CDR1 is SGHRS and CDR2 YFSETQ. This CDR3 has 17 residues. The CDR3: CASSSPLTGVPGNEQFF. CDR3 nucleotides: TGCGCCAGCAGCTCGCCCCTAACAGGGGTCCCAGGGAATGAGCAGTTCTTC.

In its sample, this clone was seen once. CDR3: CAIRGQGGEQYF. CDR3 DNA: TGTGCCATCAGGGGACAGGGAGGGGAGCAGTACTTC. The rearrangement uses TRBV10-3 and TRBJ2-7, with 9 bases aligning to TRBD1. The CDR3 consists of 12 residues. After removal of 6 bases from V and 7 bases from J, the junction contained 4 bases not matched to a gene. Germline CDR1 is ENHRY and CDR2 is SYGVKD.